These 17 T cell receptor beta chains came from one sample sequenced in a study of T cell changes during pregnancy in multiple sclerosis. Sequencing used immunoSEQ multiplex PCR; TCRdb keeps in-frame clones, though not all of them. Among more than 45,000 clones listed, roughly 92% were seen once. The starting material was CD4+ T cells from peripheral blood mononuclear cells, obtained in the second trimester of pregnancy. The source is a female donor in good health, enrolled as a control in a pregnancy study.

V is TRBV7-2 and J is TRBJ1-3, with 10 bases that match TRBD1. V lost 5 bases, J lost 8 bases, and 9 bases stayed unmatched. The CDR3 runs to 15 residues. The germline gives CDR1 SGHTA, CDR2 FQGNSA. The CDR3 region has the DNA TGTGCCAGCAGCCTGTCCGGGACAGGGGTAGACACCATATATTTT. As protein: CASSLSGTGVDTIYF.

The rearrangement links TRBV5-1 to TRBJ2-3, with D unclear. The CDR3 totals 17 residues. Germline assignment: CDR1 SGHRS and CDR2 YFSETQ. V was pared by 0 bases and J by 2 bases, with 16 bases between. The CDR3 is CASSLAGEHPITDTQYF. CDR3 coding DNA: TGCGCCAGCAGCTTGGCCGGAGAACACCCCATCACAGATACGCAGTATTTT.

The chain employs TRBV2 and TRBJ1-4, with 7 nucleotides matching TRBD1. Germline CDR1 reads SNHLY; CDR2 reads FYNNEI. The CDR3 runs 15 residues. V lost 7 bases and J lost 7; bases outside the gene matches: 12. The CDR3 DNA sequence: TGTGCCAGCACGGCGGAGGCAGGGGGTAGTGAAAAACTGTTTTTT. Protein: CASTAEAGGSEKLFF. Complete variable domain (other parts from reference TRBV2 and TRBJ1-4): EPEVTQTPSHQVTQMGQEVILRCVPISNHLYFYWYRQILGQKVEFLVSFYNNEISEKSEIFDDQFSVERPDGSNFTLKIRSTKLEDSAMYFCASTAEAGGSEKLFFGSGTQLSVL.

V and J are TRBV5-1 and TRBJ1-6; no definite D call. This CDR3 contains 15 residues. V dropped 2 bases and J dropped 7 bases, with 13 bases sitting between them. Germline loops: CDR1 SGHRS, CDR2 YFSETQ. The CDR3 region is CASSLGGGLNSPLHF. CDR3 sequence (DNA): TGCGCCAGCAGCTTAGGCGGCGGGTTAAATTCACCCCTCCACTTT.

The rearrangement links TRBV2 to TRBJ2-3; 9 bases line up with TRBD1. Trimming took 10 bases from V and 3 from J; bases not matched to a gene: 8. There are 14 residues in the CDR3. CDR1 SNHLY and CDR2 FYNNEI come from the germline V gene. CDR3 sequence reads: CATPTGGRTDTQYF. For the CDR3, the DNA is TGTGCCACTCCGACAGGGGGGAGAACAGATACGCAGTATTTT.

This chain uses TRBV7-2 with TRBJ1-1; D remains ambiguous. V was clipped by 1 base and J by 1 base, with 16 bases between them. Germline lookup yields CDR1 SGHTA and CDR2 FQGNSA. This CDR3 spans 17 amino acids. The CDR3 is CASSLGISISRNTEAFF. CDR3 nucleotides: TGTGCCAGCAGCTTAGGCATAAGTATAAGTAGGAACACTGAAGCTTTCTTT.

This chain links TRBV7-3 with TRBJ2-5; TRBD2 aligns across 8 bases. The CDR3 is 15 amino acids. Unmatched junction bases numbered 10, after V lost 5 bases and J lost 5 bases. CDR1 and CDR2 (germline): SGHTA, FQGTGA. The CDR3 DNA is TGTGCCAGCAGCCCCCAGCGGGGGAGGGGTGAGACCCAGTACTTC. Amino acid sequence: CASSPQRGRGETQYF.

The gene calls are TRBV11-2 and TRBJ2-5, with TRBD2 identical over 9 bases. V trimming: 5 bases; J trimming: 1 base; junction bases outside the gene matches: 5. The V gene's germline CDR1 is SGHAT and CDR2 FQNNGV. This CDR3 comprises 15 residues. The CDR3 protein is CASSVSGRLQETQYF. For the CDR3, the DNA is TGTGCCAGCAGCGTGAGCGGGAGGCTCCAAGAGACCCAGTACTTC.

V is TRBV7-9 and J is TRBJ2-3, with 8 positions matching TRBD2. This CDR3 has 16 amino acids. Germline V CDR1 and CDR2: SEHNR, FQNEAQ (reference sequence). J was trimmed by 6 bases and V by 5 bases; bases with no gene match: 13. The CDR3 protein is CASSEGRREVGDTQYF. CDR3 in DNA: TGTGCCAGCAGCGAAGGGCGGCGGGAGGTGGGGGATACGCAGTATTTT.

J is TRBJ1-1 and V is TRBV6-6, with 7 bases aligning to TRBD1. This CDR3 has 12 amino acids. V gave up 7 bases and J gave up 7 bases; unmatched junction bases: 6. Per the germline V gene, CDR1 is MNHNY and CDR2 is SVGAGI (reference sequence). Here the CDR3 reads CASKPGGFEAFF. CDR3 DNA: TGTGCCAGCAAACCAGGGGGGTTTGAAGCTTTCTTT.

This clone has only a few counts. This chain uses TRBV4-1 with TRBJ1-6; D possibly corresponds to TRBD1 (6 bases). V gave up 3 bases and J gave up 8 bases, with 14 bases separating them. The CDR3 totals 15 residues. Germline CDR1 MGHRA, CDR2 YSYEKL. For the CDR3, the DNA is TGCGCCAGCAGCCACCTACAGGGAAAGGATTCACCCCTCCACTTT. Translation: CASSHLQGKDSPLHF.

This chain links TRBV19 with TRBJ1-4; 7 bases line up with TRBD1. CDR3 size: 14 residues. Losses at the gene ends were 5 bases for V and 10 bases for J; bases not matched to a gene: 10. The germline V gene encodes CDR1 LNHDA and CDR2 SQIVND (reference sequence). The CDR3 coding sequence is TGTGCCAGTAGTTACACCGGGACAGAGGGAAAACTGTTTTTT. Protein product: CASSYTGTEGKLFF.

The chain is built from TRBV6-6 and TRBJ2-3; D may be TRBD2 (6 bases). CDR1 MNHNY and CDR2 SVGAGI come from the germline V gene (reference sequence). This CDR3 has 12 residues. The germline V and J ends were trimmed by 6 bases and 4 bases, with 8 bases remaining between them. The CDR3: CASSWEADTQYF. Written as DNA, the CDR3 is TGTGCCAGCAGCTGGGAGGCAGATACGCAGTATTTT.

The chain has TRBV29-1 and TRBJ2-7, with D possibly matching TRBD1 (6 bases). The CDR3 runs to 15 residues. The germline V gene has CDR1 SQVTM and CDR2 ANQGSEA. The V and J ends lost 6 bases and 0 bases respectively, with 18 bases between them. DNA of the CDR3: TGCAGCGTATCAAACCCCCGACAGGACTCCTACGAGCAGTACTTC. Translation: CSVSNPRQDSYEQYF.

In nucleotides, the CDR3 is TGTGCCAGCAGCTTGGCGGCTAGCGGGGGAGAGACCCAGTACTTC. Translated, it gives CASSLAASGGETQYF. The chain is built from TRBV5-4 and TRBJ2-5; 10 bases align to TRBD2. From germline, CDR1 is SGHNT and CDR2 YYREEE (reference sequence). V was clipped by 0 bases and J by 4 bases; unmatched bases: 3. This CDR3 has 15 amino acids.

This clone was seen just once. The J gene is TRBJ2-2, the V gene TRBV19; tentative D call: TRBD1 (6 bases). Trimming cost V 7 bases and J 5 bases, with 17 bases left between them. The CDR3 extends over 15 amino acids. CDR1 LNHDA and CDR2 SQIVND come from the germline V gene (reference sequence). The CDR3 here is CASKDPGVGTGELFF. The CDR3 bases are TGTGCCAGTAAAGATCCAGGGGTAGGAACCGGGGAGCTGTTTTTT.

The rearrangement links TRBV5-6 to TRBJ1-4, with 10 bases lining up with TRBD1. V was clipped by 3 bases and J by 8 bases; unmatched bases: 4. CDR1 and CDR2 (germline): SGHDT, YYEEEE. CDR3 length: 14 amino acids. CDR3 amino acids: CASSSTGGQEKLFF. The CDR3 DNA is TGTGCCAGCAGCTCGACAGGGGGCCAGGAAAAACTGTTTTTT. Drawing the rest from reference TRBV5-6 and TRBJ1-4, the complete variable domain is DAGVTQSPTHLIKTRGQQVTLRCSPKSGHDTVSWYQQALGQGPQFIFQYYEEEERQRGNFPDRFSGHQFPNYSSELNVNALLLGDSALYLCASSSTGGQEKLFFGSGTQLSVL.